This TCR beta chain was profiled in a study of CD8+CD57+ T cells in acquired aplastic anemia. The CDR3 is 14 residues long. Germline V CDR1 and CDR2: SEHNR, FQNEAQ (reference sequence). Genomic DNA, serving as template, underwent TCR beta VDJ and CDR3 profiling. A single record per CDR3 protein comes from TCRdb applying MiXCR to the reads. Of 270,000 or so distinct CDR3 sequences in the sample, roughly 80% were seen once. Individuals selected for sequencing had exhibited CD8+CD57+ cell expansion on flow cytometry. Whole-study findings and limits: Patients shared 25 to 30 CD8+ CDR3 sequences with controls.

Note on this clonotype: Its antigen is undetermined. An end of the junction differs from the germline gene, which may be a read error.

Sequences were obtained from sorted CD4+, CD8+, or CD8+CD57+ T cells (not recorded which) from PBMCs. V gene TRBV7-9 combines with J gene TRBJ2-3; 7 bases align to TRBD2. The receptor was derived from a human donor with aplastic anemia. In DNA, the CDR3 is TGTGCCAGCACCCTAGGGAGGGGTCCCGCTACGGCCAATTTT. It translates to CASTLGRGPATANF.